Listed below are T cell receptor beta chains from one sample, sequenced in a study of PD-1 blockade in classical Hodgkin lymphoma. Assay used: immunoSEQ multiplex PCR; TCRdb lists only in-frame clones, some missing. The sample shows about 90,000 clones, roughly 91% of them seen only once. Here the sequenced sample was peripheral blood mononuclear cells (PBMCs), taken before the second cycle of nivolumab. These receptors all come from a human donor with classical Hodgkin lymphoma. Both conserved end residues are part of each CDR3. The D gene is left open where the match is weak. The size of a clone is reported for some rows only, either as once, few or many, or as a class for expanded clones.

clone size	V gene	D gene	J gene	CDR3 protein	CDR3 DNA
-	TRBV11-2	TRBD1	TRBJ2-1	CASSYRPRDRVHNEQFF	TGTGCCAGCAGCTACAGACCCCGGGACAGGGTCCACAATGAGCAGTTCTTC
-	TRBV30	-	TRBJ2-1	CAWSPGRQAEQFF	TGTGCCTGGAGTCCAGGCCGCCAGGCAGAGCAGTTCTTC
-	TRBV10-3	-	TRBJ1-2	CAISEGSIYGYTF	TGTGCCATCAGTGAGGGGTCAATATATGGCTACACCTTC
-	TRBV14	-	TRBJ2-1	CASSQDRDYNEQFF	TGTGCCAGCAGCCAAGATAGGGATTACAATGAGCAGTTCTTC
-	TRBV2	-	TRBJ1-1	CASSGRGGLNTEAFF	TGTGCCAGCAGTGGACGGGGCGGATTGAACACTGAAGCTTTCTTT
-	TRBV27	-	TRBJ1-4	CASSSSNEKLFF	TGTGCCAGCAGTTCCTCTAATGAAAAACTGTTTTTT
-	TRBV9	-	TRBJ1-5	CASSVGGQPQHF	TGTGCCAGCAGCGTAGGTGGTCAGCCCCAGCATTTT
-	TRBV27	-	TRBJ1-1	CASVGLNTEAFF	TGTGCCAGCGTAGGACTGAACACTGAAGCTTTCTTT
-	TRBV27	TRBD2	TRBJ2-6	CASSLGLAGGPPGANVLTF	TGTGCCAGCAGTTTGGGACTAGCGGGAGGACCCCCTGGGGCCAACGTCCTGACTTTC
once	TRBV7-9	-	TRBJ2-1	CASSLNGREQFF	TGTGCCAGCAGCTTAAATGGGCGGGAGCAGTTCTTC
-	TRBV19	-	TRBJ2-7	CASSVTGAYEQYF	TGTGCCAGTAGTGTAACGGGGGCTTACGAGCAGTACTTC
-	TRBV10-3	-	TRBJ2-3	CAISEGGTDTQYF	TGTGCCATCAGTGAGGGGGGCACAGATACGCAGTATTTT
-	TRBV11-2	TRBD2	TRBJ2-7	CASSLGALAGDEQYF	TGTGCCAGCAGCTTAGGTGCGCTAGCGGGAGACGAGCAGTACTTC
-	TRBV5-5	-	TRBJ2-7	CASSFLGVDYEQYF	TGTGCCAGCAGCTTTTTAGGGGTAGACTACGAGCAGTACTTC
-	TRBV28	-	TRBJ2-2	CASSKGAGGELFF	TGTGCCAGCAGTAAAGGGGCTGGCGGGGAGCTGTTTTTT
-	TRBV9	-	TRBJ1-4	CASSVGGGSMEKLFF	TGTGCCAGCAGCGTAGGCGGGGGGAGTATGGAAAAACTGTTTTTT
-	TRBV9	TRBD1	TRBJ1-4	CASSGGTGTNEKLFF	TGTGCCAGCAGCGGGGGGACAGGCACTAATGAAAAACTGTTTTTT
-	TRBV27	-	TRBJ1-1	CASSPGLLQRGGDTEAFF	TGTGCCAGCAGCCCCGGACTTCTGCAACGTGGGGGTGACACTGAAGCTTTCTTT
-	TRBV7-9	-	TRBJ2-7	CASSSGRLYF	TGTGCCAGCAGCTCGGGACGCCTGTACTTC
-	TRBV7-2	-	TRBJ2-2	CASSQAKASGELFF	TGTGCCAGCAGCCAGGCGAAGGCATCCGGGGAGCTGTTTTTT
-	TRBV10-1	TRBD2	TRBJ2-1	CASSYQREGRYHEQFF	TGCGCCAGCAGTTATCAGCGGGAGGGCCGATATCATGAGCAGTTCTTC
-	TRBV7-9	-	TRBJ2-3	CASSPWQGVSTDTQYF	TGTGCCAGCAGCCCCTGGCAGGGTGTCAGCACAGATACGCAGTATTTT
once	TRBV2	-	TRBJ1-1	CASSESATNTEAFF	TGTGCCAGCAGTGAATCGGCCACCAACACTGAAGCTTTCTTT
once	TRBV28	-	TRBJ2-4	CASSLSGRLKIQYF	TGTGCCAGCAGTTTATCCGGCAGGCTGAAGATTCAGTACTTC
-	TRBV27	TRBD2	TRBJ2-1	CASLGLAGGSAEQFF	TGTGCCAGCCTCGGACTAGCGGGAGGGTCGGCTGAGCAGTTCTTC
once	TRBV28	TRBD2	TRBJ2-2	CASTGGGSIANTGELFF	TGTGCCAGCACCGGGGGAGGGTCGATTGCGAACACCGGGGAGCTGTTTTTT
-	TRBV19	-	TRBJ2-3	CASSIVLSSTDTQYF	TGTGCCAGTAGTATAGTCCTTTCTAGCACAGATACGCAGTATTTT
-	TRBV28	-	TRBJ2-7	CASNAADFSYEQYF	TGTGCCAGCAACGCTGCGGATTTCTCCTACGAGCAGTACTTC
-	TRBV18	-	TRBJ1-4	CASSQTGRTTNEKLFF	TGTGCCAGCTCACAGACAGGAAGGACGACTAATGAAAAACTGTTTTTT